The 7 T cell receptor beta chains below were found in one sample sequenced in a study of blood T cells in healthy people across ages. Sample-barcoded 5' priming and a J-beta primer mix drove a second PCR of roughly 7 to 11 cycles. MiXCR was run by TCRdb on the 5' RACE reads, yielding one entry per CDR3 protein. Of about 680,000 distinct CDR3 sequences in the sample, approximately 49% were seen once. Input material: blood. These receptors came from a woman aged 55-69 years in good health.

CDR3 sequence (DNA): TGCAGTGCTCCGGGACAGGGGGCTCTTTACGAGCAGTACTTC. Protein product: CSAPGQGALYEQYF. The chain employs TRBV20-1 and TRBJ2-7; 12 bases line up with TRBD1. Germline-derived CDR1 and CDR2 are DFQATT and SNEGSKA (reference sequence). The V gene end was trimmed by 5 bases and the J gene end by 4 bases; junction bases not matched to a gene: 6. The CDR3 is 14 residues long.

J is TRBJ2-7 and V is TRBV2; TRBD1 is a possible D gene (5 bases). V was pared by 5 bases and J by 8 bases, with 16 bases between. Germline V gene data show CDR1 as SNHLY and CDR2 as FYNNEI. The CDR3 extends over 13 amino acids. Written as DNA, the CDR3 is TGTGCCAGCAGTAGTCGGCAGGGAATTAAGCAGTACTTC. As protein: CASSSRQGIKQYF.

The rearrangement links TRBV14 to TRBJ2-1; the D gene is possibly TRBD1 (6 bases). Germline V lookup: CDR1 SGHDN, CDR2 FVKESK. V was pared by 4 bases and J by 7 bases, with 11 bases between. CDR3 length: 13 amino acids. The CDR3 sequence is CASSLYRANEQFF. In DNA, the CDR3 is TGTGCCAGCAGCCTATACAGGGCGAATGAGCAGTTCTTC.

CDR3 loop: CASMRGPNQPQHF. CDR3 DNA: TGTGCCAGCATGAGGGGTCCGAATCAGCCCCAGCATTTT. The chain recombines TRBV6-1 with TRBJ1-5; tentative D call: TRBD1 (5 bases). From germline, CDR1 is MNHNS and CDR2 SASEGT. Trimming took 7 bases from V and 4 from J, leaving 11 bases between them. This CDR3 region has 13 residues.

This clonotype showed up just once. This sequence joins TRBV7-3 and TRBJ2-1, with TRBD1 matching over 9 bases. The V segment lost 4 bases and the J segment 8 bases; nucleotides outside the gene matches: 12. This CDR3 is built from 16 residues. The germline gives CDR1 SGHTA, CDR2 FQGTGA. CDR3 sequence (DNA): TGTGCCAGCAGCTACATTCCGGGACAGGGATCCCATGAGCAGTTCTTC. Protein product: CASSYIPGQGSHEQFF.

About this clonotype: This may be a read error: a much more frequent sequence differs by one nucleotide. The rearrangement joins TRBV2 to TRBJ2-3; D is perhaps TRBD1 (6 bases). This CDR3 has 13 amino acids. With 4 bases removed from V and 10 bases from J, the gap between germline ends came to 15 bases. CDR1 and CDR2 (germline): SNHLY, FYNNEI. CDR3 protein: CASSAEIQGAQYF. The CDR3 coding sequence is TGTGCCAGCAGTGCAGAAATACAGGGTGCGCAGTATTTT.

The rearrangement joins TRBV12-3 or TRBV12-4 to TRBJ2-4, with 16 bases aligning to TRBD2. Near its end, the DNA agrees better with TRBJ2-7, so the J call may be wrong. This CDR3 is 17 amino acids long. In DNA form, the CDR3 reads TGTGCCAGCAAGATAACTCCGGGACTAGCGGGAGGGTACGAGCAGTACTTC. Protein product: CASKITPGLAGGYEQYF.